This record covers a single T cell receptor (beta chain). Its antigen remains unidentified. The data derive from a study of blood T cells in healthy people across ages. Findings of the study overall: It was the long-lived donors that had more naive CD4+ cells and higher diversity than aged donors.

A J-beta primer mix and a sample-barcoded 5' primer were used in a second PCR of roughly 6 to 11 cycles. Each cDNA molecule, via a template-switch adaptor with 12 random nucleotides, was tagged. Sequencing of every sample gave 3 million or more CDR3-containing paired-end reads. TCRdb recomputed calls from the 5' RACE reads with MiXCR, one row per CDR3 protein. The profile shows about 1.8 million distinct CDR3 sequences, 49% of them singletons. The length of the CDR3 is 14 residues. Germline V gives CDR1 SEHNR, CDR2 FQNEAQ (reference sequence). With 5 bases removed from V and 7 bases from J, the gap between germline ends came to 16 bases.

The chain recombines TRBV7-9 with TRBJ2-3; D not certain. The sample taken for sequencing was blood. This receptor was obtained from a woman aged 40 to 50 in good health. CDR3 in amino acids: CASSQQRAQNTQYF. The CDR3 nucleotides read TGTGCCAGCAGCCAGCAACGGGCGCAAAATACGCAGTATTTT.